This T cell receptor beta chain appears in the sequencing data of a study of neurological immune-mediated disorders. CDR3 length equals 13 residues. From germline, CDR1 is SGHTA and CDR2 FQGNSA. Deletions cut 7 bases from V and 4 bases from J, with 13 bases between. General study findings and limits: Patients with HTLV-1-associated myelopathy showed the most TCR clonal expansion. Those with multiple sclerosis showed the least, falling below healthy controls.

Template-switch 5'RACE cDNA synthesis added a 10-nucleotide unique molecular identifier. TCRdb ran MiXCR on the 5' RACE reads and lists one entry per CDR3 protein. This table holds under 25,000 distinct CDR3 sequences, 2% to 3% found once. This clonotype was found many times. Its target is not known. This sequence joins TRBV7-2 and TRBJ1-1, with D possibly being TRBD1 (6 bases). The sequencing sample was made of PBMCs. This TCR derives from a woman younger than 35 with multiple sclerosis. The CDR3 here is CASKGDRATEAFF. Written as DNA, the CDR3 is TGTGCCAGCAAGGGGGACCGGGCCACTGAAGCTTTCTTT.